Listed below are T cell receptor beta chains from one sample, sequenced in a study of blood T cell repertoires in COVID-19. TCRdb's copy holds only in-frame clones and misses some; the assay was immunoSEQ multiplex PCR. The sample has 140,000 to 150,000 clones; around nine tenths are singletons. Sequencing was done on a sample of peripheral blood. The receptors originated from a human donor in a cohort sampled during active COVID-19. The CDR3 runs from the conserved cysteine through the conserved F or W. The order of the fields is D gene, clone size, J gene, V gene, CDR3 DNA, CDR3 protein. A D gene is named only where the DNA matches it firmly. Clone size is shown for a subset of rows, as once, few, many or a class of expanded clone.

>-|-|TRBJ2-6|TRBV5-5
TGTGCCAGCAGCTTGGCCGCAGGGTCGCCCAACGTCCTGACTTTC
CASSLAAGSPNVLTF
>TRBD2|-|TRBJ2-3|TRBV11-3
TGTGCCAGCAGCGTAGGGACTAGCACTAGCACAGATACGCAGTATTTT
CASSVGTSTSTDTQYF
>-|-|TRBJ1-1|TRBV2
TGTGCCAGCCTAAGTCCTGCCAAGAACACTGAAGCTTTCTTT
CASLSPAKNTEAFF
>-|few|TRBJ2-7|TRBV27
TGTGCCAGCAGTACTGGTACTGAGCAGTACTTC
CASSTGTEQYF
>TRBD1|-|TRBJ1-2|TRBV3-1/TRBV3-2
TGTGCCAGCAGCTTCGGGACAGATCACTATGGCTACACCTTC
CASSFGTDHYGYTF
>TRBD1|-|TRBJ2-7|TRBV6-2/TRBV6-3
TGTGCCAGCAGCAACAGGGGCCCCTACGAGCAGTACTTC
CASSNRGPYEQYF
>TRBD2|-|TRBJ2-1|TRBV11-2
TGTGCCAGCAGCTCCTCCCGTAGCGGGAGCCTATTTACCCATGAGCAGTTCTTC
CASSSSRSGSLFTHEQFF
>TRBD2|-|TRBJ2-7|TRBV19
TGTGCCAGCGGGACTAGCGGAGCCCTCTCCTACGAGCAGTACTTC
CASGTSGALSYEQYF
>-|-|TRBJ2-2|TRBV6-5
TGTGCCAGCGGGGGGTTCGGACAGAACACCGGGGAGCTGTTTTTT
CASGGFGQNTGELFF
>-|-|TRBJ2-7|TRBV5-1
TGCGCCAGCAGGGACTCCCTCTCCTACGAGCAGTACTTC
CASRDSLSYEQYF
>-|-|TRBJ1-2|TRBV6-5
TGTGCCAGCAGCCCCGCCCGACAGATTAACTATGGCTACACCTTC
CASSPARQINYGYTF
>-|once|TRBJ2-3|TRBV7-9
TGTGCCAGCAGCTCCCACTTCAGGGGAGCGGGACCCCGCGTGGATACGCAGTATTTT
CASSSHFRGAGPRVDTQYF
>TRBD2|-|TRBJ2-2|TRBV5-1
TGCGCCAGCAGCTTGACTAGCGGGAGGAGCGGCGGGGAGCTGTTTTTT
CASSLTSGRSGGELFF
>TRBD1|-|TRBJ2-2|TRBV29-1
TGCAGCGTTGATATGGGACAGGGATGGACCGGGGAGCTGTTTTTT
CSVDMGQGWTGELFF
>-|once|TRBJ1-5|TRBV7-8
TGTGCCAGCAGCTTAGGGGAGAATCAGCCCCAGCATTTT
CASSLGENQPQHF
>-|-|TRBJ1-1|TRBV5-1
TGCGCCAGCAGCTTGGAGGACAGCTTGAACACTGAAGCTTTCTTT
CASSLEDSLNTEAFF
>TRBD2|-|TRBJ2-1|TRBV5-1
TGCGCCAGCAGCCCGGGGGAGGGTCCCTACAATGAGCAGTTCTTC
CASSPGEGPYNEQFF
>TRBD2|once|TRBJ2-7|TRBV10-2
TGCGCCAGTAGGACTAGCGGGGGGGCTGGCGAGCAGTACTTC
CASRTSGGAGEQYF
>TRBD2|-|TRBJ2-1|TRBV3-1/TRBV3-2
TGTGCCAGCAGCCAAGATGTGAGGACTAGCTCCTACAATGAGCAGTTCTTC
CASSQDVRTSSYNEQFF